Sequencing of this TCR beta chain was carried out in a study of graft-versus-host responses after intestinal transplantation (dated by TCRdb to the early 2020s). Context from the whole study: The transplants that recipients received were multivisceral, liver-intestinal, or isolated intestinal. Every recipient was given anti-thymocyte globulin induction, then maintenance tacrolimus and steroids for approximately 3 years. A peak of at least 4% donor T cells among recipient peripheral blood mononuclear cells was the definition used for donor T cell macrochimerism. To identify alloreactive clones, pre-transplant mixed lymphocyte reaction products were sequenced and then compared with unstimulated pre-transplant donor and recipient T cells. The cohort enrolled 20 to 30 intestinal transplant recipients including one retransplant, and a few patients lacking pretransplant specimens were excluded. After intestinal transplantation, graft-versus-host and host-versus-graft alloreactive T cell clones were followed in the graft, circulation and bone marrow using bulk TCR-beta CDR3 sequencing. Rather than being sequenced by the commercial service, samples from a few later patients were sequenced in-house on an Illumina MiSeq and processed with MiXCR. General findings and caveats noted by the study authors: Early after transplant, peak levels of circulating GvH clones were associated with declines in HvG clones. Conclusions were limited by the relatively low number and heterogeneity of intestinal transplant patients. Patients with donor T cell macrochimerism had high GvH to HvG T cell clonal ratios in their allografts. GvH clones turned up in recipient bone marrow, with some appearing earlier in ileal mucosa or blood, a pattern consistent with an intestinal mucosal origin.

The time point label, read with the paper, signifies: cells obtained before transplantation from donor or recipient. CD3+CD4+ and CD3+CD8+ populations were FACS-sorted from unstimulated pre-transplant donor and recipient cells taken from spleen or lymph nodes. CDR1 and CDR2 (MDHEN, SYDVKM) derive from the germline V gene. V and J are truncated by 5 bases and 6 bases respectively, leaving an intervening sequence of 22 bases. The CDR3 holds 16 amino acids from the cysteine to the phenylalanine. The entry retains the CDR3 DNA only, 48 bases that are in frame from base 1. Library preparation used the immunoSEQ multiplex PCR assay. For most patients, genomic DNA was isolated using the Qiagen DNeasy Blood and Tissue Kit and was shipped frozen to Adaptive Biotechnologies for TCR sequencing. For most patients, genomic DNA was subjected to high-throughput TCR-beta CDR3 sequencing by Adaptive Biotechnologies. Regarding the original processing steps: Adaptive's ImmunoSEQ software was the source of the TCR sequencing data for about 17 patients, while a few other patients were processed with MiXCR and VDJtools. To correct CD4 versus CD8 sorting errors, any sequence found in both subsets at a frequency ratio below 5:1 was removed. CDR3 nucleotide sequences shared by donor and recipient were removed because the origin of these sequences could not be assigned. To be classed as alloreactive, a clone needed at least 2-fold expansion over unstimulated cells and a minimum CFSE-low frequency of 0.002% (template counts) or 0.001% (read counts). Mappable clones were those detected in sequenced pre-transplant spleen, lymph node, or MLR CFSE-low populations of the donor or recipient. The cumulative frequency of alloreactive clones was calculated as a percentage of all sequences, weighted by copy number. This is the immuneACCESS table as TCRdb keeps it, with only in-frame sequences that have V and J called. A part of the clones is gone; compared with another copy, unresolved V genes explain less than half, and the rest is unexplained. That table supplies the V and J calls and clone size; D and trimming were determined from the DNA. Across this sample there are about 78,000 clones, with more than 75% seen only once. 7.5% to 8.5% of the sample rests with the top ten.

As for this clone: Its antigen is still unknown. No much larger clone is present one base from it, and per-base qualities are unavailable.

The rearrangement joined TRBV28 to TRBJ1-2; TRBD1 is a possible D gene, resting on 5 matching bases. The clonotype was recovered from a human donor who was the organ donor for an intestinal transplant. This specimen was unstimulated CD8+ T cells sorted from spleen or lymph node cells, taken before transplant. The nucleotide sequence is given as TGTGCCAGCAGTCACCACGTTGAGGGGTTCCTAAATGGCTACACCTTC. Protein translation: CASSHHVEGFLNGYTF.